The present TCR beta chain was sequenced within a study of T cell changes during pregnancy in multiple sclerosis. Profiling relied on immunoSEQ multiplex PCR, and the TCRdb table lists in-frame clones only, not all of them. The data show about 57,000 clones, approximately 91% seen once. This TCR was sampled from a female donor with multiple sclerosis, enrolled in a pregnancy study. This material consisted of peripheral blood, taken after pregnancy.

The CDR3 sequence is CATSRATTGVPADTQYF. The CDR3 nucleotides are TGTGCCACCAGCAGAGCAACGACAGGGGTCCCCGCAGATACGCAGTATTTT. The chain uses TRBV15 and TRBJ2-3; TRBD1 agrees at 8 bases. There are 17 residues in the CDR3. The trim removed 1 base at V and 4 bases at J, leaving 10 bases unmatched. Germline V gene sequence: CDR1 LNHNV, CDR2 YYDKDF (reference sequence).